This record covers a single TCR beta chain. The antigen it recognizes is unknown. Qualities for individual bases were not recorded, and no much larger clone is one base off. The donors were about 40 Caucasian individuals from Russia, aged roughly 6 to 100 years, who were systemically healthy. Approximately 9 milliliters of peripheral blood were collected from each donor into EDTA-treated Vacutainer tubes. PBMCs were isolated by Ficoll-Paque density-gradient centrifugation, with at least 7 million obtained per sample. Trizol reagent was used to extract total RNA from PBMCs, with at least 5.5 micrograms per sample. Naive CD45RAhigh/CD27high T cell percentages were measured by flow cytometry on a PBMC aliquot from every donor. This specimen belongs to a study of blood T cells in healthy people across ages (dated by TCRdb to between 2015 and 2017). Study-wide context: In model experiments, roughly one uniquely barcoded TCR beta cDNA molecule per two T cells was captured by template switching. Age-related changes in TCR beta repertoire diversity were measured in the study by deep sequencing normalized with unique cDNA molecular identifiers. The donors were split into four age groups: young (average 16 years), middle-aged (roughly 39), aged (around 67) and long-lived (roughly 77). To avoid experimental bias, donors of different ages were distributed randomly across sequencing lanes. Using the same blood draw, the study looked at two additional independent replicas of 1 million unique cDNA reads for two donors, one aged 18 to 30 and the other aged 80 or older.

Between the V and J ends, shortened by 1 base and 8 bases respectively, the junction contains 12 bases. The CDR3 goes from the cysteine to the phenylalanine over 14 residues. Here the CDR3 DNA is all that survives: 42 bases in frame from base 1. CDR1 and CDR2 were assigned from the germline V gene as SGHVS and FNYEAQ. Libraries came from 5' RACE. TCRdb records Illumina HiSeq 2500 as the sequencer. A second PCR of roughly 7 to 12 cycles was run with a J-beta primer mix and a sample-barcoded 5' primer. Each TCR beta cDNA molecule received a unique molecular identifier from a template-switch 5' adaptor carrying 12 random nucleotides. Each sample yielded at least 2.5 million CDR3-containing paired-end reads. All of the RNA was converted into first-strand cDNA using the Mint cDNA synthesis kit, with a TRBC-specific oligonucleotide serving as the primer. After uracil-DNA glycosylase treatment, a first 18-cycle PCR used universal primers M1SS and BC2_uni_R on all cDNA. As for the authors' bioinformatics: For normalization, 1 million high-quality reads were randomly selected from each sample, with every read carrying a distinct molecular identifier. Reads sharing molecular identifiers were discarded rather than binned into consensus sequences. MiTCR, set to a Q25 quality threshold and the strictest error-elimination algorithm, was used for CDR3 identification, clonotype clustering and error correction. A nonparametric unseen species model with Euler transformation was used to estimate a lower bound on total TCR beta diversity. TCRdb's own reprocessing of the public reads used fastp at Q25 and MiXCR and kept productive beta chains. Each CDR3 protein appears once, grouped with its most common genes and DNA. The V and J calls were not made by the authors but by TCRdb's processing. The sample profile shows roughly 680,000 distinct CDR3 sequences; roughly half of them were found once. The ten largest clones represent roughly 13% of the sample.

The study at large found these results: Compared with the aged group, the long-lived group had more naive CD4+ T cells, fewer expanded clones and increased TCR diversity, suggesting age selection. As age increased, observed TCR beta diversity per million T cells dropped in a roughly linear way, and a significant reduction was already evident by age roughly 40. The CMV infection status of donors was not known, potentially confounding age-related changes in expanded clonotypes. The percentage of naive T cells measured by flow cytometry correlated strongly with observed TCR beta diversity. Because profiling used bulk unsorted PBMCs, naive and antigen-experienced compartments could not be compared conclusively. Estimates of total diversity based on one million sequenced T cells were considered lower bounds and underestimates.

The chain couples TRBV7-6 to TRBJ2-1; the D region possibly corresponds to TRBD2 (6 bases align). The sequence derives from a woman of 80 years or more in good health. The source material was blood. Here is the DNA: TGTGCCAGCAGCTTAGGGTCGGGAGTACATGAGCAGTTCTTC. Its protein product is CASSLGSGVHEQFF.